This TCR beta chain was sequenced during a study of OX40 agonist ivuxolimab in advanced cancers. The overall study: Given to patients was ivuxolimab, an agonistic anti-OX40 (CD134) antibody. The study, taken as a whole, reports: Clonal expansion among partial responders at 0.1-3.0 mg/kg ranked near the lowest. Antigen specificity remained undetermined for the expanded peripheral T cells.

Per the germline V gene, CDR1 is MGHRA and CDR2 is YSYEKL. Trimming shortened V by 0 bases and J by 0 bases, and 5 bases separated the two germline ends. CDR3 size: 15 residues. Profiled with immunoSEQ multiplex PCR; TCRdb holds only in-frame clones, not every one. Of roughly 24,000 clones listed, around 80% are singletons. Researchers took blood at baseline, on cycle 4 day 1, and on cycle 7 day 1. For this clone: Its antigen is currently unknown.

This rearrangement joins TRBV4-1 to TRBJ1-4; D ambiguous. This receptor was obtained from an adult with an advanced solid tumor such as melanoma, head and neck, liver or kidney cancer. The material was CD4+ or CD8+ T cells sorted from blood, obtained in a trial of the OX40 agonist ivuxolimab. The CDR3 DNA sequence: TGCGCCAGCAGCCAAGACCGGCCAACTAATGAAAAACTGTTTTTT. Translating it yields CASSQDRPTNEKLFF.